The entry that follows covers one TCR beta chain sequence. Its antigen remains unidentified. This beta chain was picked up by a library intended for alpha chains and is off target, so its count carries little meaning. The data are from a study of HIV-infected patients and healthy controls. The study's findings and limits: MAIT alpha-chain CDR3s were frequent in healthy controls, depleted in HIV+. HIV-associated CDR3 frequencies dropped significantly during therapy; CMV-associated ones, mostly rising, changed nonsignificantly.

cDNA was made from approximately 0.55 ug RNA using alpha and beta constant primers. Alpha and beta chain libraries were made separately by chain-specific third strand synthesis with multiplexing indices. TCRdb ran MiXCR on the 5' RACE reads and lists one entry per CDR3 protein. The sample's table shows roughly 30 distinct CDR3 sequences. No cell fractionation was done, so the repertoire covers all unsorted peripheral blood T cells. Germline V lookup: CDR1 DFQATT, CDR2 SNEGSKA (reference sequence). The CDR3 is 13 amino acids. V was clipped by 4 bases and J by 0 bases, with 8 bases between them. Sequenced sample: blood. The TCR comes from an adult in good health. J is TRBJ2-3 and V is TRBV20-1, with D perhaps TRBD1 or TRBD2 (5 bases each). CDR3 amino acids: CSATRDSTDTQYF. The CDR3, as DNA: TGCAGTGCTACCAGGGACAGCACAGATACGCAGTATTTT.